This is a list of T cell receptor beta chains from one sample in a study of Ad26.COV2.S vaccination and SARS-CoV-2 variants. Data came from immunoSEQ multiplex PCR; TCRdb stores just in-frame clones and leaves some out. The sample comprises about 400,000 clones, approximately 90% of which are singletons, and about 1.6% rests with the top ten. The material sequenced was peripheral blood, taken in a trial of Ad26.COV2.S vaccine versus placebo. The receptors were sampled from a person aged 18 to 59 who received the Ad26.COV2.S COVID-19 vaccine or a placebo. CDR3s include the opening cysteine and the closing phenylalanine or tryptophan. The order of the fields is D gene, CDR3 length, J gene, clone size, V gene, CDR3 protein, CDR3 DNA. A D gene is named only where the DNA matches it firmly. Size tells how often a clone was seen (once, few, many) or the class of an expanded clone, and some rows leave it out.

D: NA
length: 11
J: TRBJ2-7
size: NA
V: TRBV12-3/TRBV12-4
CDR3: CASGGAYEQYF
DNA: TGTGCCAGCGGGGGCGCCTACGAGCAGTACTTC

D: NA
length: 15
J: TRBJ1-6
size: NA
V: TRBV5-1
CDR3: CASSLSPGDDSPLHF
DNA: TGCGCCAGCAGCTTGTCGCCAGGGGATGATTCACCCCTCCACTTT

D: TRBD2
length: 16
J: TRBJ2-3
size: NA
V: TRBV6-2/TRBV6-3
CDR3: CASSYGGVPTSDTQYF
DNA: TGTGCCAGCAGTTACGGGGGGGTTCCTACTTCAGATACGCAGTATTTT

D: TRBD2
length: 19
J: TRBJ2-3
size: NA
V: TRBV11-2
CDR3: CASSLEWRGAWVGTDTQYF
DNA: TGTGCCAGCAGCTTAGAGTGGCGGGGGGCCTGGGTTGGCACAGATACGCAGTATTTT

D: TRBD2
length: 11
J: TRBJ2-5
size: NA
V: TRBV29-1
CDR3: CSGKRGGTQYF
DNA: TGCAGCGGGAAGCGGGGCGGGACCCAGTACTTC

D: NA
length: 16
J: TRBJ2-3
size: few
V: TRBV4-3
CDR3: CASSQGLGGDTDTQYF
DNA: TGCGCCAGCAGCCAAGGGCTCGGGGGAGACACAGATACGCAGTATTTT

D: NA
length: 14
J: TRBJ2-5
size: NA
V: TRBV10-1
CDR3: CASSESRTGETQYF
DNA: TGCGCCAGCAGTGAGTCCAGGACGGGAGAGACCCAGTACTTC

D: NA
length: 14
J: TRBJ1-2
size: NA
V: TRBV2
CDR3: CASSVGLSAYGYTF
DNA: TGTGCCAGCAGTGTCGGGTTGTCTGCATATGGCTACACCTTC

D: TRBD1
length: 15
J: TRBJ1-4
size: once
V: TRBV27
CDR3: CASSLLTGTNEKLFF
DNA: TGTGCCAGCAGTTTATTGACAGGGACTAATGAAAAACTGTTTTTT

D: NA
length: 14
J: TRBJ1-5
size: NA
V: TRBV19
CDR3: CASFSSGEHQPQHF
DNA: TGTGCCAGTTTTTCGTCGGGTGAACATCAGCCCCAGCATTTT

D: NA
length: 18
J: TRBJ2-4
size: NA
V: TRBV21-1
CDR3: CASSKALTRVRTKNIQYF
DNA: TGTGCCAGCAGCAAAGCGCTTACGAGGGTACGAACCAAAAACATTCAGTACTTC

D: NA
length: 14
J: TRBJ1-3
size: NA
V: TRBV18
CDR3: CASSPSRDGNTIYF
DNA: TGTGCCAGCTCACCCTCCCGGGATGGAAACACCATATATTTT

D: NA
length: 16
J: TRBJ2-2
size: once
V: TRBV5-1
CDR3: CASSLVQNTNTGELFF
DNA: TGCGCCAGCAGCTTGGTACAGAATACGAACACCGGGGAGCTGTTTTTT

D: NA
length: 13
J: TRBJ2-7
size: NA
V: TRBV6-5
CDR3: CASSSLDRYEQYF
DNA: TGTGCCAGCAGCTCCCTGGACAGATACGAGCAGTACTTC

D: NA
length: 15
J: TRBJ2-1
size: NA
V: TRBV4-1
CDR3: CASSHSPGLDNEQFF
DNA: TGCGCCAGCAGCCACAGCCCCGGTCTCGACAATGAGCAGTTCTTC

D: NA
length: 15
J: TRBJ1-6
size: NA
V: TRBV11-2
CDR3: CASSFKKTYNSPLHF
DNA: TGTGCCAGCAGCTTTAAAAAAACCTATAATTCACCCCTCCACTTT

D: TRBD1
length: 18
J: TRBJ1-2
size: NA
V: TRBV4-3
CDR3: CASSQATSNRGRGYGYTF
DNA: TGCGCCAGCAGCCAGGCCACCTCAAACAGGGGGCGCGGCTATGGCTACACCTTC

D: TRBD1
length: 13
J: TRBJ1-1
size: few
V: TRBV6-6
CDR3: CATAQGGNTEAFF
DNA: TGTGCCACCGCCCAGGGGGGGAACACTGAAGCTTTCTTT

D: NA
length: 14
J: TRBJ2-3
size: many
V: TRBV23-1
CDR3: CASSQSGGDDTQYF
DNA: TGCGCCAGCAGTCAATCCGGAGGGGACGATACGCAGTATTTT

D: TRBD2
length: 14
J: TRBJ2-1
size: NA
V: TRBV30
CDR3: CACGIGTSFDEQFF
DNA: TGTGCCTGTGGGATAGGGACTAGCTTTGATGAGCAGTTCTTC

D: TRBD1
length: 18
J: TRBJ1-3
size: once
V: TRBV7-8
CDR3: CASSIMAFDRGFRDTIYF
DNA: TGTGCCAGCAGCATAATGGCATTCGACAGGGGTTTTCGGGACACCATATATTTT

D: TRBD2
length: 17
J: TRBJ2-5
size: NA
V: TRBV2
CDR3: CAILHPGLAGGPETQYF
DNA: TGTGCCATCTTACACCCGGGACTAGCGGGGGGGCCGGAGACCCAGTACTTC

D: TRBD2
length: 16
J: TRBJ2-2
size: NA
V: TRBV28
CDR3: CASSLETSGKSGELFF
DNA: TGTGCCAGCAGTTTAGAGACTAGCGGAAAGTCCGGGGAGCTGTTTTTT

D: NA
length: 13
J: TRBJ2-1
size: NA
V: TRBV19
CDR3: CAAAASSYNEQFF
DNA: TGTGCCGCAGCGGCCAGCTCCTACAATGAGCAGTTCTTC

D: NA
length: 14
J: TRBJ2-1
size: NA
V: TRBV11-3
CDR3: CASSQRSGSNEQFF
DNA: TGTGCCAGCAGCCAGCGGTCGGGGTCCAATGAGCAGTTCTTC

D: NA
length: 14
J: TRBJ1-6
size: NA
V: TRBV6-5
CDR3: CASSYEARNSPLHF
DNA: TGTGCCAGCAGTTACGAGGCACGTAATTCACCCCTCCACTTT

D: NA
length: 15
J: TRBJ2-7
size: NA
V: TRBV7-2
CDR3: CASSSHGTLSYEQYF
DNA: TGTGCCAGCAGCTCCCACGGGACCCTTTCCTACGAGCAGTACTTC

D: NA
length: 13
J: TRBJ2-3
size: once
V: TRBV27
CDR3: CASSFLNTDTQYF
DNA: TGTGCCAGCAGTTTCCTCAACACAGATACGCAGTATTTT

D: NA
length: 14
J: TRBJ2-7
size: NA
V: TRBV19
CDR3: CASSIGQAPYEQYF
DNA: TGTGCCAGTAGTATAGGGCAGGCGCCCTACGAGCAGTACTTC

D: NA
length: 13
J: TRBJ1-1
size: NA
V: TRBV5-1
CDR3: CASRVRENTEAFF
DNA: TGCGCCAGCAGGGTGAGGGAGAACACTGAAGCTTTCTTT

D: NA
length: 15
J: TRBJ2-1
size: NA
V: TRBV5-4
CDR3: CASSLGLGSYNEQFF
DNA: TGTGCCAGCAGCTTGGGGTTAGGATCCTACAATGAGCAGTTCTTC

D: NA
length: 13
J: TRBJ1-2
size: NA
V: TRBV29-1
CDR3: CSVEVGSDYGYTF
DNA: TGCAGCGTTGAAGTGGGGTCCGACTATGGCTACACCTTC

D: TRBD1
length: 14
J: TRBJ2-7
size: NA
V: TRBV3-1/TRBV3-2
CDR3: CASSLGQGAGEQYF
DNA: TGTGCCAGCAGCCTGGGACAGGGGGCAGGAGAGCAGTACTTC

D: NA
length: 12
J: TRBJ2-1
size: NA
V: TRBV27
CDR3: CASRLNGAEQFF
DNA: TGTGCCAGCAGATTGAACGGGGCTGAGCAGTTCTTC

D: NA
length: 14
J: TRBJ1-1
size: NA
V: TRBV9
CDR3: CASSVGGGGTEAFF
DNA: TGTGCCAGCAGCGTAGGGGGCGGGGGCACTGAAGCTTTCTTT

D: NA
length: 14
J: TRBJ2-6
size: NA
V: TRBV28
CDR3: CASSSYSGANVLTF
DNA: TGTGCCAGCAGTTCCTACTCTGGGGCCAACGTCCTGACTTTC

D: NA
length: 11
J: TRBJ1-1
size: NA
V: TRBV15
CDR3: CATSITGEAFF
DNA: TGTGCCACCAGCATTACAGGGGAAGCTTTCTTT

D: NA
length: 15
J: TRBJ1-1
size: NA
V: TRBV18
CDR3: CASSTEQVRSTEAFF
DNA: TGTGCCAGCTCAACCGAACAGGTCCGGAGTACTGAAGCTTTCTTT

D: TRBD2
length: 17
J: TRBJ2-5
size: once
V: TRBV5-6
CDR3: CASSLIVTSGGQETQYF
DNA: TGTGCCAGCAGCTTGATTGTTACTAGCGGGGGCCAAGAGACCCAGTACTTC

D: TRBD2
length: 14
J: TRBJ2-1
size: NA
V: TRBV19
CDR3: CASSIYGGADEQFF
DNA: TGTGCCAGTAGTATTTACGGGGGGGCCGATGAGCAGTTCTTC

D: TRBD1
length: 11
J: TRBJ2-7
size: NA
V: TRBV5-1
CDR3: CASSPGQGEYF
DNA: TGCGCCAGCAGCCCGGGACAGGGGGAGTACTTC

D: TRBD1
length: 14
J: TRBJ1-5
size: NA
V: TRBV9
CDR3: CASSMGQDNQPQHF
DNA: TGTGCCAGCAGCATGGGACAGGACAATCAGCCCCAGCATTTT

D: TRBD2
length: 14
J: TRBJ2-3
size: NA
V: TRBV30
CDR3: CAWSVSGNTDTQYF
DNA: TGTGCCTGGAGTGTCAGCGGGAACACAGATACGCAGTATTTT

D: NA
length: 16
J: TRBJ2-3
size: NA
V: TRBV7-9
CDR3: CASTLLSYPSTDTQYF
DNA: TGTGCCAGCACGCTACTATCCTACCCGAGCACAGATACGCAGTATTTT

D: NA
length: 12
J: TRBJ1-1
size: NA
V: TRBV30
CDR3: CAWTRASAEAFF
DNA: TGTGCCTGGACTAGGGCGAGCGCTGAAGCTTTCTTT

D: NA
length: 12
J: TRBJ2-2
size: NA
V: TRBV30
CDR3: CAQRENTGELFF
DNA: TGTGCCCAGAGGGAGAACACCGGGGAGCTGTTTTTT

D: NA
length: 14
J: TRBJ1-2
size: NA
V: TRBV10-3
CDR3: CATRPSGGAYGYTF
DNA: TGTGCCACCCGTCCGTCCGGGGGGGCCTATGGCTACACCTTC

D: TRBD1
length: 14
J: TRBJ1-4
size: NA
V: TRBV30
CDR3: CAWSPGTGGEKLFF
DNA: TGTGCCTGGAGTCCCGGGACAGGGGGTGAAAAACTGTTTTTT

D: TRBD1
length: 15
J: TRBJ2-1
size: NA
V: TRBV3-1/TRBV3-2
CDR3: CASSQDRSSYNEQFF
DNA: TGTGCCAGCAGCCAGGACAGGAGCTCCTACAATGAGCAGTTCTTC

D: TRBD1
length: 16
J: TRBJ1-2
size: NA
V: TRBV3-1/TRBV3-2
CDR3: CASSQTEDRAHYGYTF
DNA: TGTGCCAGCAGCCAGACCGAGGACAGGGCCCACTATGGCTACACCTTC

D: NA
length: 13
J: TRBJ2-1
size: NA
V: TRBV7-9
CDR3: CASMGQLRNEQFF
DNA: TGTGCCAGCATGGGCCAGTTAAGGAATGAGCAGTTCTTC

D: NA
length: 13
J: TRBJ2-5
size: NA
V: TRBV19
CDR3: CASTGLGGETQYF
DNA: TGTGCCAGTACCGGACTAGGGGGCGAGACCCAGTACTTC

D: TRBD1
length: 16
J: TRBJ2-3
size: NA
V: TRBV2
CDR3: CASSFQGASLTDTQYF
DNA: TGTGCCAGCAGTTTCCAGGGGGCGAGCCTTACAGATACGCAGTATTTT

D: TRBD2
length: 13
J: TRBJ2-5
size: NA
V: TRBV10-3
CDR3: CAIRGLAVPTQYF
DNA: TGTGCCATCAGGGGACTAGCGGTACCGACCCAGTACTTC

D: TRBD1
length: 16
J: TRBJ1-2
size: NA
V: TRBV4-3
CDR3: CASSQDRGLPSEGYTF
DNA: TGCGCCAGCAGCCAAGACAGGGGGCTACCTTCGGAAGGCTACACCTTC

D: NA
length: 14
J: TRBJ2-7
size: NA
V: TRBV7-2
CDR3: CASSSQGIDYEQYF
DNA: TGTGCCAGCAGCTCACAGGGAATCGACTACGAGCAGTACTTC

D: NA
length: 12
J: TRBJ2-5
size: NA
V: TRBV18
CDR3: CASFTSGETQYF
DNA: TGTGCCAGCTTCACATCAGGGGAGACCCAGTACTTC